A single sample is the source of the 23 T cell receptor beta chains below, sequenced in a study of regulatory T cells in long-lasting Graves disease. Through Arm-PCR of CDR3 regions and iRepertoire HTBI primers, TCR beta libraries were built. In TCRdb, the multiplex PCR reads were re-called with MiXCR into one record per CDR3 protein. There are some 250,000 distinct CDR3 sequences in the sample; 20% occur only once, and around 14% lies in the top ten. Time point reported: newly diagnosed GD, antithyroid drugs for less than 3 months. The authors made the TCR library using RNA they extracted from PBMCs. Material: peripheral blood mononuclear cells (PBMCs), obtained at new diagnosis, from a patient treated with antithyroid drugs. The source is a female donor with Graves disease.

The CDR3 DNA reads as TGCAGCACATCTTACGGGGGCGGAGAGACCCAGTACTTC. It codes for CSTSYGGGETQYF. V and J are TRBV29-1 and TRBJ2-5, with D tentatively TRBD1 or TRBD2 (6 bases each). Deletions cut 8 bases from V and 4 bases from J, with 17 bases between. This CDR3 region has 13 residues. Looked up from germline, CDR1 is SQVTM and CDR2 is ANQGSEA. Looking up the rest from reference TRBV29-1 and TRBJ2-5 gives the full variable domain: SAVISQKPSRDICQRGTSLTIQCQVDSQVTMMFWYRQQPGQSLTLIATANQGSEATYESGFVIDKFPISRPNLTFSTLTVSNMSPEDSSIYLCSTSYGGGETQYFGPGTRLLVL.

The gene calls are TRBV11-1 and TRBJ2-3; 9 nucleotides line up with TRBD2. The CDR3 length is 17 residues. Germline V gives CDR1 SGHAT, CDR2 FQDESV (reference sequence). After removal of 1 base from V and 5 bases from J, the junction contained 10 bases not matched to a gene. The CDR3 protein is CASSLGRASGMGDTQYF. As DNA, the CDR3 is TGTGCCAGCAGCTTAGGGCGGGCTAGCGGGATGGGAGATACGCAGTATTTT. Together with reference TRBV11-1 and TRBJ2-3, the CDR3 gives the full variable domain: EAEVAQSPRYKITEKSQAVAFWCDPISGHATLYWYRQILGQGPELLVQFQDESVVDDSQLPKDRFSAERLKGVDSTLKIQPAELGDSAMYLCASSLGRASGMGDTQYFGPGTRLTVL.

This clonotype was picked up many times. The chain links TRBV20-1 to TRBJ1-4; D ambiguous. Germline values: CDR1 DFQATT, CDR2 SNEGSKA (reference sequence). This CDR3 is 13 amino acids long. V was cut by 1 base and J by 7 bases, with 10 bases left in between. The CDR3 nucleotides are TGCAGTGCTAGAGTGGACGGACGTGAAAAACTGTTTTTT. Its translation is CSARVDGREKLFF.

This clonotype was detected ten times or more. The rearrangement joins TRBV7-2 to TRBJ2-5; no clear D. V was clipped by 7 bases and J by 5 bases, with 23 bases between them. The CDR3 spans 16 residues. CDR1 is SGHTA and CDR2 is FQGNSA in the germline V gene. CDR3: CASILIDGLTRETQYF. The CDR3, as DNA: TGTGCCAGCATATTAATTGACGGGCTTACGAGGGAGACCCAGTACTTC. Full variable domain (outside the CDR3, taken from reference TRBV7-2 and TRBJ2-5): GAGVSQSPSNKVTEKGKDVELRCDPISGHTALYWYRQSLGQGLEFLIYFQGNSAPDKSGLPSDRFSAERTGGSVSTLTIQRTQQEDSAVYLCASILIDGLTRETQYFGPGTRLLVL.

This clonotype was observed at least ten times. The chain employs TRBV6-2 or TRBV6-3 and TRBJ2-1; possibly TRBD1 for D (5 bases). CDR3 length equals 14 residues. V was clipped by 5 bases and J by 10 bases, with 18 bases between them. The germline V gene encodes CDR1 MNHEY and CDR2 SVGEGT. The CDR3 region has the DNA TGTGCCAGCAGTCCGGAACCCAGGGCGGACGAGCAGTTCTTC. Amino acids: CASSPEPRADEQFF.

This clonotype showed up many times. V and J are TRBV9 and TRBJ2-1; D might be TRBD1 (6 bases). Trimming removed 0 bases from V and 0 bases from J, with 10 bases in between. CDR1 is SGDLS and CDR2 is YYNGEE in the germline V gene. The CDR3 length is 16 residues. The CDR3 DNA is TGTGCCAGCAGCGTAGTTGGGGACACCTCCTACAATGAGCAGTTCTTC. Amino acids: CASSVVGDTSYNEQFF. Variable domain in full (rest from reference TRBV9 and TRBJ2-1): DSGVTQTPKHLITATGQRVTLRCSPRSGDLSVYWYQQSLDQGLQFLIQYYNGEERAKGNILERFSAQQFPDLHSELNLSSLELGDSALYFCASSVVGDTSYNEQFFGPGTRLTVL.

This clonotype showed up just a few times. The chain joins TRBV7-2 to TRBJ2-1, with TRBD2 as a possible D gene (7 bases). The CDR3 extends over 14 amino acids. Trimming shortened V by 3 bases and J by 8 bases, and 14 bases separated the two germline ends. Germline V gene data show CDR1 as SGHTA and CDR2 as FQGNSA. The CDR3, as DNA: TGTGCCAGCAGCTTTAGGGGGGGTTTGGATGAGCAGTTCTTC. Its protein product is CASSFRGGLDEQFF.

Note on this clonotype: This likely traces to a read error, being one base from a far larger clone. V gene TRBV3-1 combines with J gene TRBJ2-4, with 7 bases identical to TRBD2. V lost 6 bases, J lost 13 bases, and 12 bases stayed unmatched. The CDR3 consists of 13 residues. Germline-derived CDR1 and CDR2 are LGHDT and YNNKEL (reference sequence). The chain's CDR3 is CASRPRLAHEQYF. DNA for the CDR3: TGTGCCAGCAGACCCCGACTAGCCCATGAGCAGTACTTC.

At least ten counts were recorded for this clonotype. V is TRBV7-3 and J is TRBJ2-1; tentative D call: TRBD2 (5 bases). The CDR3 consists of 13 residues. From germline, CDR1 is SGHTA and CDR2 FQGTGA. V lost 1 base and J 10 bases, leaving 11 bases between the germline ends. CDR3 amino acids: CASSLMGAREQFF. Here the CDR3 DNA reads TGTGCCAGCAGCTTAATGGGAGCAAGGGAGCAGTTCTTC.

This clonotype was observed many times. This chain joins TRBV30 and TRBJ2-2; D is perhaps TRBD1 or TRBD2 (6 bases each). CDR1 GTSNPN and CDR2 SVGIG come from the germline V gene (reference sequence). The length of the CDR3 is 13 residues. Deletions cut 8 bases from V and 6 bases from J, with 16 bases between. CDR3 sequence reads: CAEEAGEAGELFF. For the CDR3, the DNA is TGTGCCGAGGAGGCAGGGGAGGCCGGGGAGCTGTTTTTT. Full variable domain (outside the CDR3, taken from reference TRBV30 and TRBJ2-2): SQTIHQWPATLVQPVGSPLSLECTVEGTSNPNLYWYRQAAGRGLQLLFYSVGIGQISSEVPQNLSASRPQDRQFILSSKKLLLSDSGFYLCAEEAGEAGELFFGEGSRLTVL.

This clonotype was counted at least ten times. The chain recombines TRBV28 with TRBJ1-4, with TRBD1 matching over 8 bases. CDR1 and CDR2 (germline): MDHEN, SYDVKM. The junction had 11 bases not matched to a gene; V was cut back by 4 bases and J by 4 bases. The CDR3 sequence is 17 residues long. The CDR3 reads CASSSGTGDPLNEKLFF. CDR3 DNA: TGTGCCAGCAGTTCCGGGACAGGCGACCCGCTTAATGAAAAACTGTTTTTT.

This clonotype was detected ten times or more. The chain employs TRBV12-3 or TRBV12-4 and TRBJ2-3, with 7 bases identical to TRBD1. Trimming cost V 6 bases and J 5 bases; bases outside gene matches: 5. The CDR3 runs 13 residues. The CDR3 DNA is TGTGCCAGCAGAGAACAGGGGAGAGATACGCAGTATTTT. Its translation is CASREQGRDTQYF.

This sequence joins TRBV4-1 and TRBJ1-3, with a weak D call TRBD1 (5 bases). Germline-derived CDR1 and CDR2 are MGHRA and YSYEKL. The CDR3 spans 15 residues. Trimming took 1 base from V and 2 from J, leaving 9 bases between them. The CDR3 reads CASSQVRDAGNTIYF. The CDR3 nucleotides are TGCGCCAGCAGCCAAGTTAGGGACGCTGGAAACACCATATATTTT.

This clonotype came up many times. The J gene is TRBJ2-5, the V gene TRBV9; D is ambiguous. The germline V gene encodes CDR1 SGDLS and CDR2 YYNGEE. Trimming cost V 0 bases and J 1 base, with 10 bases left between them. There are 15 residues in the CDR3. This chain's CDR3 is CASSVEPVAQETQYF. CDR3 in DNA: TGTGCCAGCAGCGTAGAGCCAGTTGCCCAAGAGACCCAGTACTTC.

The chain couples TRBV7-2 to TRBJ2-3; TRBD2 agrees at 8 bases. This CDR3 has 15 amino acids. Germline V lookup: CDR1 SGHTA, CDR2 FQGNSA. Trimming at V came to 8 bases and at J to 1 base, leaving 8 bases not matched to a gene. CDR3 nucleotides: TGTGCCAGCGGGGGGGGAGCGGGGGGCACAGATACGCAGTATTTT. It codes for CASGGGAGGTDTQYF.

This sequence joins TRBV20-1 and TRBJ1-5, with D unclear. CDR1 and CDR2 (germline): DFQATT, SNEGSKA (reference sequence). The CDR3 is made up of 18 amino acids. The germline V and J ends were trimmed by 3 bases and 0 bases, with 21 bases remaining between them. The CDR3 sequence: CSARSTQYPAYSNQPQHF. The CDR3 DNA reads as TGCAGTGCTAGGTCCACACAATACCCCGCGTATAGCAATCAGCCCCAGCATTTT.

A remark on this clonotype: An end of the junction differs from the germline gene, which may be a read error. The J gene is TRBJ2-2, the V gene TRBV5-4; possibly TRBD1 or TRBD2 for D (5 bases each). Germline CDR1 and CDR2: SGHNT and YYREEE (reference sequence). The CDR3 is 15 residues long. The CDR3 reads CASSLVGVIAGELLF. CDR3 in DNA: TGTGCCAGCAGCTTGGTAGGGGTAATTGCCGGGGAGCTGCTTTTT.

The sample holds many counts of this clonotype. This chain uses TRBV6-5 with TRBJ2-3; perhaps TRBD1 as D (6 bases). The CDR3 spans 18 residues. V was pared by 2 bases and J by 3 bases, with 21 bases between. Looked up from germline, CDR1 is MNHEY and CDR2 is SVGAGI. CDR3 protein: CASSYLSDNRAWTDTQYF. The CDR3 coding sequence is TGTGCCAGCAGTTACCTTTCCGACAACAGGGCCTGGACAGATACGCAGTATTTT.

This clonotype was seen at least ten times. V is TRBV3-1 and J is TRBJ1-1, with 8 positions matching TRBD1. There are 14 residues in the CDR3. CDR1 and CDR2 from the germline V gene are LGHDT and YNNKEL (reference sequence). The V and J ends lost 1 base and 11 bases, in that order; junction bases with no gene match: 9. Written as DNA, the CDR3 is TGTGCCAGCAGCCAAGCAGGGGGCAGAGAAGGGGCTTTCTTT. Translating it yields CASSQAGGREGAFF.

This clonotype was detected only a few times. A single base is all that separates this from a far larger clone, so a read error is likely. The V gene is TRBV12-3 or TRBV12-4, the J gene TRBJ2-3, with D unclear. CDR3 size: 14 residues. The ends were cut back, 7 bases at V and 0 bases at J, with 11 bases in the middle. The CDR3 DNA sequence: TGTGCCAGCAAAGGCCCTACTAGCACAGATACGCAGTATTTT. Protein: CASKGPTSTDTQYF.

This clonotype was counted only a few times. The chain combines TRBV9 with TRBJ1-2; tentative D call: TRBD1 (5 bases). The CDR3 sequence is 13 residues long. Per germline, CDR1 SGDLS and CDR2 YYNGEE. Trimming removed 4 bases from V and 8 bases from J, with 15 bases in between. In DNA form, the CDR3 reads TGTGCCAGCAGCCTCGGGACGCTTCGAGGCTACACCTTC. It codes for CASSLGTLRGYTF.

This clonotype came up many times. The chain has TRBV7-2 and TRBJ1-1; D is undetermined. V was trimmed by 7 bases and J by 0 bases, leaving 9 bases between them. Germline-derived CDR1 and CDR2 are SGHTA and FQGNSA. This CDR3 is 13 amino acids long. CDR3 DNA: TGTGCCAGCACCGCTTGGGTGAACACTGAAGCTTTCTTT. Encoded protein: CASTAWVNTEAFF.

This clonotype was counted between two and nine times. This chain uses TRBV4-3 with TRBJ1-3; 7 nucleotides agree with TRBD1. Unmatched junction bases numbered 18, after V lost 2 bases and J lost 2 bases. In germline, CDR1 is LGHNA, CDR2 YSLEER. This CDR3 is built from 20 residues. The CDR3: CASSQKIVRTGPMTGNTIYF. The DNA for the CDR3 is TGCGCCAGCAGCCAAAAGATCGTACGGACAGGTCCCATGACTGGAAACACCATATATTTT.